The rows below give T cell receptor beta chains drawn from one sample of a study of cytomegalovirus exposure and HLA in healthy donors. Generated by immunoSEQ multiplex PCR, the TCRdb table keeps only in-frame clones and is missing some. The table has 200,000 or so clones, roughly four fifths seen once. Sequenced input: PBMCs. These receptors all stem from a woman between 40 and 50 years old in good health and CMV-seronegative. Both conserved end residues are part of each CDR3. The D gene is left open where the match is weak. Not all rows give a size; the values are once, few, many and, for expanded clones, a class.

j_call clone_size v_call d_call cdr3_aa cdr3_nt
TRBJ1-1 . TRBV18 . CASSPLNTEAFF TGTGCCAGCTCACCCCTAAACACTGAAGCTTTCTTT
TRBJ2-1 . TRBV5-1 TRBD1 CASSSGQGSYNEQFF TGCGCCAGCAGCTCCGGACAGGGTTCCTACAATGAGCAGTTCTTC
TRBJ2-5 . TRBV6-1 . CASSEGLLSQYF TGTGCCAGCAGTGAAGGACTTTTGTCCCAGTACTTC
TRBJ2-1 few TRBV4-1 . CASSQVGGDEQFF TGCGCCAGCAGCCAAGTGGGGGGAGATGAGCAGTTCTTC
TRBJ2-3 . TRBV5-8 TRBD2 CASSLRLAVPGDTQYF TGTGCCAGCAGTTTAAGGCTAGCGGTACCTGGGGATACGCAGTATTTT
TRBJ2-1 . TRBV9 TRBD2 CASSIGEGQYNEQFF TGTGCCAGCAGCATCGGGGAGGGGCAATACAATGAGCAGTTCTTC
TRBJ1-1 few TRBV25-1 . CASSEWGGKGDEAFF TGTGCCAGCAGTGAATGGGGGGGCAAAGGGGATGAAGCTTTCTTT
TRBJ1-4 . TRBV10-3 . CAISRTQDTNEKLFF TGTGCCATCAGCCGGACACAGGATACTAATGAAAAACTGTTTTTT
TRBJ2-7 . TRBV12-5 TRBD2 CASGLGAGGLSYEQYF TGTGCTAGTGGTTTGGGCGCGGGAGGCCTCTCCTACGAGCAGTACTTC
TRBJ2-1 . TRBV30 TRBD2 CAWSVWASGSREQFF TGTGCCTGGAGTGTCTGGGCTAGCGGGAGTCGTGAGCAGTTCTTC
TRBJ1-1 . TRBV5-5 . CASSLWGENTEAFF TGTGCCAGCAGCTTGTGGGGGGAGAACACTGAAGCTTTCTTT
TRBJ2-1 . TRBV5-1 TRBD2 CASSPGLAGGNEQFF TGCGCCAGCAGCCCGGGACTAGCGGGAGGGAATGAGCAGTTCTTC
TRBJ1-2 . TRBV30 TRBD1 CAWSQGTGDYGYTF TGTGCCTGGAGTCAGGGGACAGGGGATTATGGCTACACCTTC
TRBJ1-1 few TRBV7-9 . CASSLTGVSAFF TGTGCCAGCAGCTTAACGGGGGTCTCAGCTTTCTTT
TRBJ1-4 . TRBV7-9 . CSSSLADIRREKLFF TGTTCCAGCAGCTTAGCTGACATTCGCCGTGAAAAACTGTTTTTT
TRBJ2-1 . TRBV28 . CASSSGGNYNEQFF TGTGCCAGCAGTTCCGGCGGGAACTACAATGAGCAGTTCTTC
TRBJ1-1 . TRBV29-1 TRBD1 CSVSTGWVNTEAFF TGCAGCGTCTCGACAGGGTGGGTGAACACTGAAGCTTTCTTT
TRBJ1-1 . TRBV5-1 . CASSLAGLPNTEAFF TGCGCCAGCAGCTTGGCAGGACTCCCGAACACTGAAGCTTTCTTT
TRBJ2-3 few TRBV5-1 TRBD2 CASSPATSGSPGGTQYF TGCGCCAGCAGCCCAGCGACTAGCGGGAGCCCGGGGGGGACGCAGTATTTT
TRBJ1-5 . TRBV6-6 TRBD1 CASSTGVNQPQHF TGTGCCAGCAGCACAGGGGTCAATCAGCCCCAGCATTTT